The rows below give T cell receptor beta chains drawn from one sample of a study of shared T cell receptors in the human thymus. Sequenced by immunoSEQ multiplex PCR; TCRdb stores in-frame clones only, minus some. In the table there are under 700,000 clones, more than 75% of which are singletons. These sequences were also reported in another study, on human thymus T cells.

The material sequenced was thymocytes. Receptors originate from a boy less than two years old with a congenital heart defect. Each CDR3 is given with its conserved first and last residue. A D gene is named only where the DNA matches it firmly. The listing skips clone size in some rows; elsewhere it reads once, few, many or a size class.

V	J	D	size	DNA	CDR3
TRBV10-2	TRBJ2-1	TRBD2	NA	TGCGCCAGCAGTGAGAGGCGGGAGGGCGATGAGCAGTTCTTC	CASSERREGDEQFF
TRBV30	TRBJ2-1	TRBD2	NA	TGTGCCTGGAGTGCTTTATCTAGCGGGCTCGACAATGAGCAGTTCTTC	CAWSALSSGLDNEQFF
TRBV19	TRBJ1-5	TRBD1	NA	TGTGCCAGTAGTATGTTTTCGTCTGAGGAGGGGGCGAACAATCAGCCCCAGCATTTT	CASSMFSSEEGANNQPQHF
TRBV4-1	TRBJ2-5	TRBD2	NA	TGCGCCAGCAGCCAAGGCGGGAGCGGAGAGACCCAGTACTTC	CASSQGGSGETQYF
TRBV4-2	TRBJ2-2	TRBD1	NA	TGTGCCAGCAGCCCGGGACAGGGGACCCTGGTTTACCCCGGGGAGCTGTTTTTT	CASSPGQGTLVYPGELFF
TRBV30	TRBJ1-3	TRBD1	NA	TGTGCCTGGAGTGAGTCTCGGACAGGAAGCTCTGGAAACACCATATATTTT	CAWSESRTGSSGNTIYF
TRBV18	TRBJ2-3	NA	NA	TGTGCCAGCTCACCACCAAGAGACAGGCGAAAAGATACGCAGTATTTT	CASSPPRDRRKDTQYF
TRBV14	TRBJ2-1	TRBD1	NA	TGTGCCAGCAGCCAAGGCCGGGACAGGTCATACAATGAGCAGTTCTTC	CASSQGRDRSYNEQFF
TRBV7-3	TRBJ2-1	TRBD2	NA	TGTGCCAGCAGCCACTACGCGACTAGCGGGCCGAGGGGGAGGAGCTCCTACAATGAGCAGTTCTTC	CASSHYATSGPRGRSSYNEQFF
TRBV5-1	TRBJ2-1	TRBD2	NA	TGCGCCGGGGGACTAGCGGGAGCTGAGCAGTTCTTC	CAGGLAGAEQFF
TRBV7-6	TRBJ2-3	TRBD2	NA	TGTGCCAGCAGCCCCCCAGCGGGAGTGGCCTCGACAGATACGCAGTATTTT	CASSPPAGVASTDTQYF
TRBV4-1	TRBJ2-1	TRBD1	few	TGCGCCAGCAGCCACGAAGACACCGGGACAGCAGACATCTCCTACAATGAGCAGTTCTTC	CASSHEDTGTADISYNEQFF
TRBV7-3	TRBJ2-1	TRBD2	NA	TGTGCCAGCAGCTGGTCTAGCGGGAGTAGCTACAATGAGCAGTTCTTC	CASSWSSGSSYNEQFF
TRBV27	TRBJ1-2	NA	NA	TGTGCCAGCAGTCCTAGTAGGGCAGGGTGCTATGGCTACACCTTC	CASSPSRAGCYGYTF
TRBV4-3	TRBJ2-1	NA	NA	TGCGCCAGCAGCCAAGATGAGGGTCGGAATGAGCAGTTCTTC	CASSQDEGRNEQFF
TRBV10-3	TRBJ2-5	TRBD2	NA	TGTGCCATCAAGACTAGCGTCCAAGAGACCCAGTACTTC	CAIKTSVQETQYF
TRBV6-5	TRBJ1-1	NA	NA	TGTGCCAGCAGTTACGGAGGGACGGGCACTGAAGCTTTCTTT	CASSYGGTGTEAFF
TRBV5-6	TRBJ2-5	NA	NA	TGTGCCAGCAGCTTGGAAGGACAAAAGACCCAGTACTTC	CASSLEGQKTQYF
TRBV6-4	TRBJ1-1	NA	NA	TGTGCCAGCAGTGAAGGGGACGGAGGGACTGAAGCTTTCTTT	CASSEGDGGTEAFF
TRBV29-1	TRBJ2-7	NA	NA	TGCAGCGCCCGGACCGGGACAGGGTTTACTAGCGGACCCTCCTACGAGCAGTACTTC	CSARTGTGFTSGPSYEQYF
TRBV6-5	TRBJ1-1	NA	NA	TGTGCCAGCAGTCTTCCAGGGCCGAACACTGAAGCTTTCTTT	CASSLPGPNTEAFF
TRBV29-1	TRBJ1-1	NA	NA	TGCAGCGTTGAGGGGAGGGGAGTTGAAGCTTTCTTT	CSVEGRGVEAFF
TRBV11-2	TRBJ2-7	TRBD1	once	TGTGCCAGCAGCTTTGGGACAGGGCCCTCCTACGAGCAGTACTTC	CASSFGTGPSYEQYF
TRBV30	TRBJ2-3	TRBD2	NA	TGTGCCTGGAGTGCAGCCCGGGTAGCGGGAAACACAGATACGCAGTATTTT	CAWSAARVAGNTDTQYF
TRBV2	TRBJ1-4	NA	NA	TGTGCCAGCAGTAAGGAGGAAGCAACTAATGAAAAACTGTTTTTT	CASSKEEATNEKLFF
TRBV4-1	TRBJ2-5	NA	NA	TGCGCCAGCAGCCAAGATCTTTCGGGAGAGACCCAGTACTTC	CASSQDLSGETQYF
TRBV27	TRBJ2-7	TRBD1	NA	TGTGCCAGCAGTTTTAGGGAAAACCGGGACAGGGACTACGAGCAGTACTTC	CASSFRENRDRDYEQYF
TRBV19	TRBJ2-1	NA	NA	TGTGCCAGTCGGGTTAGCATAGCCTACAATGAGCAGTTCTTC	CASRVSIAYNEQFF
TRBV4-1	TRBJ2-2	TRBD2	NA	TGCGCCAGCAGCCAGTACGGACTAGCGGGAGCCACCGGGGAGCTGTTTTTT	CASSQYGLAGATGELFF
TRBV25-1	TRBJ2-2	NA	NA	TGTGCCAGCAGTGACTATAGGCGGACCGGGGAGCTGTTTTTT	CASSDYRRTGELFF
TRBV4-3	TRBJ2-5	NA	NA	TGCGCCAGCAGCCAAGGAGTTTGGGGAGAAGAGACCCAGTACTTC	CASSQGVWGEETQYF
TRBV7-9	TRBJ2-2	NA	NA	TGTGCCAGCAGCTTAGAGGGGGGGCCCAACACCGGGGAGCTGTTTTTT	CASSLEGGPNTGELFF